The present TCR beta chain was sequenced within a study of blood T cells in healthy people across ages. Using a J-beta primer mix together with a sample-barcoded 5' primer, a second PCR was run for roughly 6 to 11 cycles. Every single cDNA molecule received a tag from a template-switch adaptor with 12 random nucleotides. MiXCR was run by TCRdb on the 5' RACE reads, yielding one entry per CDR3 protein. The sample has about 780,000 distinct CDR3 sequences, roughly 46% seen once; the top ten hold about a sixth. CDR1 is SGHTA, CDR2 FQGTGA, per germline. CDR3 length: 14 residues. The V segment lost 5 bases and the J segment 7 bases; nucleotides outside the gene matches: 7. This clonotype showed up just a few times.

The chain employs TRBV7-3 and TRBJ2-7; 11 bases are shared with TRBD2. Sequencing was carried out using blood. The TCR sequence derives from a man older than 75 in good health. The CDR3 sequence is CASSPVSGRGEQYF. The CDR3 nucleotides are TGTGCCAGCAGCCCGGTTAGCGGGAGGGGTGAGCAGTACTTC.